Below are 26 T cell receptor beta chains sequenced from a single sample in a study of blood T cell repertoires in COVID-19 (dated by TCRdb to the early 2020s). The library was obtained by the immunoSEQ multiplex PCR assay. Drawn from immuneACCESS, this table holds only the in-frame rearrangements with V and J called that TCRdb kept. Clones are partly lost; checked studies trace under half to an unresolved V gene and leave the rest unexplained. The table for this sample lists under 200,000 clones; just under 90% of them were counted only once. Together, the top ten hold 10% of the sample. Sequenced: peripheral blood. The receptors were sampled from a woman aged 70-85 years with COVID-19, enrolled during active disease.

The CDR3 protein is CASSFHPGGSPLHF. CDR3 coding DNA: TGTGCCAGCAGCTTTCATCCCGGTGGTTCACCCCTCCACTTT. This sequence joins TRBV7-9 and TRBJ1-6; D ambiguous. CDR1 and CDR2 from the germline V gene are SEHNR and FQNEAQ (reference sequence). The CDR3 totals 14 residues. The ends were cut back, 3 bases at V and 9 bases at J, with 12 bases in the middle.

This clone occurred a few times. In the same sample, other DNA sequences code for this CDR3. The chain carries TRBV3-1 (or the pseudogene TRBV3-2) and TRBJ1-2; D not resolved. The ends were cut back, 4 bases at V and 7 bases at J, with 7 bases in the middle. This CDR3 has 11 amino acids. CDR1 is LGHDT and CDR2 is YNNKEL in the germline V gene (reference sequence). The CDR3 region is CASSRGRGYTF. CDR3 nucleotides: TGTGCCAGCAGCCGTGGGCGTGGCTACACCTTC.

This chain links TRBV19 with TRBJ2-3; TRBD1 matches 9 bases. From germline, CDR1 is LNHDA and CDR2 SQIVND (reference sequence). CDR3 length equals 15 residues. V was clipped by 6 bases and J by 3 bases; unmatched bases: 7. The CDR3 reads CASRKGTGRTDTQYF. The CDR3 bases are TGTGCCAGTAGAAAGGGGACAGGGCGGACAGATACGCAGTATTTT. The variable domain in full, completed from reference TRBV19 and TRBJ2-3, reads DGGITQSPKYLFRKEGQNVTLSCEQNLNHDAMYWYRQDPGQGLRLIYYSQIVNDFQKGDIAEGYSVSREKKESFPLTVTSAQKNPTAFYLCASRKGTGRTDTQYFGPGTRLTVL.

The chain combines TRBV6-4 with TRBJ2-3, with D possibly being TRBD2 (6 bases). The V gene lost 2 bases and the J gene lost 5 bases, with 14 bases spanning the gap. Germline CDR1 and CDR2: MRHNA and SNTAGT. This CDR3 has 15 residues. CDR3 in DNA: TGTGCCAGCAGTGACCGGGGCCTGGGAGGAGATACGCAGTATTTT. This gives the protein CASSDRGLGGDTQYF.

This CDR3 reads CASSLAFAGGRQNIQYF. CDR3 sequence (DNA): TGTGCCAGCAGCTTGGCCTTTGCGGGGGGGCGGCAAAACATTCAGTACTTC. The J gene is TRBJ2-4, the V gene TRBV5-6, with 9 positions matching TRBD2. V trimming: 0 bases; J trimming: 5 bases; junction bases outside the gene matches: 9. The CDR3 loop spans 17 amino acids. Germline V gene data show CDR1 as SGHDT and CDR2 as YYEEEE.

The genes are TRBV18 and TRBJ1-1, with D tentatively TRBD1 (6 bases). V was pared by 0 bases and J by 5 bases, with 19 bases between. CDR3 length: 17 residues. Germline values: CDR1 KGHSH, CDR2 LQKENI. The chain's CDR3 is CASSPPNFAGEITEAFF. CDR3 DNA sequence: TGTGCCAGCTCACCACCGAATTTCGCAGGGGAGATTACTGAAGCTTTCTTT.

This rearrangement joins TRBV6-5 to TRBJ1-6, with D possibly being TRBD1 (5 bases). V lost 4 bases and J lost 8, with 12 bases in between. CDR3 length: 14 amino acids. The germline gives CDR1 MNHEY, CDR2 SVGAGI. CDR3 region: CASSLGEDYSPLHF. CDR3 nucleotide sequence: TGTGCCAGCAGTTTAGGGGAGGATTATTCACCCCTCCACTTT.

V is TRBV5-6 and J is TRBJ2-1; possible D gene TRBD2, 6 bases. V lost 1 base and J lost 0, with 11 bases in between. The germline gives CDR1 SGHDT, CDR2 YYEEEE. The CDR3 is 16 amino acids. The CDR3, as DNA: TGTGCCAGCAGCTTGATTGACGGGAGCTCCTACAATGAGCAGTTCTTC. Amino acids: CASSLIDGSSYNEQFF.

In nucleotides, the CDR3 is TGCAGCGTCCCGCAGGGTGAGACCCAGTACTTC. Translation: CSVPQGETQYF. The chain couples TRBV20-1 to TRBJ2-5, with D possibly matching TRBD1 (5 bases). This CDR3 region has 11 residues. Germline CDR1 is DFQATT and CDR2 is SNEGSKA (reference sequence).

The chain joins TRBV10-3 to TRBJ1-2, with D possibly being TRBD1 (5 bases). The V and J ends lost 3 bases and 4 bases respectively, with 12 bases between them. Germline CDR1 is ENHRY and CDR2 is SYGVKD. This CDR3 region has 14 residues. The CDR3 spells CAISDSKGPYGYTF. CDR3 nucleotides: TGTGCCATCAGTGATTCAAAGGGGCCCTATGGCTACACCTTC.

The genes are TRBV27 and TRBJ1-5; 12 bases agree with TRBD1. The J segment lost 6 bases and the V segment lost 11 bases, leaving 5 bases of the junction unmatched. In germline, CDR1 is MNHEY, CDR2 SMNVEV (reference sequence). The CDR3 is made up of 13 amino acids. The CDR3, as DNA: TGTGCCGCGGGACAGGGGGCGAGTCAGCCCCAGCATTTT. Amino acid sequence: CAAGQGASQPQHF.

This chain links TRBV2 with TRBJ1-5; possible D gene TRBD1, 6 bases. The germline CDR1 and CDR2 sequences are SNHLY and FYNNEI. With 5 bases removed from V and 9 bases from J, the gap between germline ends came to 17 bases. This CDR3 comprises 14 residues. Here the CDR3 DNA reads TGTGCCAGCAGTACACAGGGTACGGTTCGGCCCCAGCATTTT. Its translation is CASSTQGTVRPQHF.

The CDR3 region is CASSRGLAGVQETQYF. CDR3 in DNA: TGTGCCAGCAGCCGAGGACTAGCGGGGGTCCAAGAGACCCAGTACTTC. The chain is built from TRBV3-1 (or the pseudogene TRBV3-2) and TRBJ2-5; 13 positions match TRBD2. The junction had 3 bases not matched to a gene; V was cut back by 4 bases and J by 1 base. CDR3 length: 16 residues. Looked up from germline, CDR1 is LGHDT and CDR2 is YNNKEL (reference sequence).

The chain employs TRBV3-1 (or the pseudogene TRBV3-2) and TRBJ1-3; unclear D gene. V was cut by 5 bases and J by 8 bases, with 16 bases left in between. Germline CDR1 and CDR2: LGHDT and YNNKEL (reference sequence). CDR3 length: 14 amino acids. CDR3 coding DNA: TGTGCCAGCAGCACCGCAGTCTCCGGAGACACCATATATTTT. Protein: CASSTAVSGDTIYF.

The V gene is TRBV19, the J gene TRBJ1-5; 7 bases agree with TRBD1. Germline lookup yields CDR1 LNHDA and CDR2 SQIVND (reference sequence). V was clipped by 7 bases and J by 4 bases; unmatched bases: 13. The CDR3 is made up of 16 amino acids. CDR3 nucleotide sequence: TGTGCCAGTAATCCTCCGGGACAGTGGGCAAATCAGCCCCAGCATTTT. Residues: CASNPPGQWANQPQHF.

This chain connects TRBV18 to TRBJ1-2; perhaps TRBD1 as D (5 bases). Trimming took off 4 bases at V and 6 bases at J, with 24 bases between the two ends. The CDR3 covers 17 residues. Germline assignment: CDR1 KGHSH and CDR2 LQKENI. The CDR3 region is CASSQETFGGRTHGYTF. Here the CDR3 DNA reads TGTGCCAGCTCACAAGAAACTTTCGGGGGTAGGACCCATGGCTACACCTTC.

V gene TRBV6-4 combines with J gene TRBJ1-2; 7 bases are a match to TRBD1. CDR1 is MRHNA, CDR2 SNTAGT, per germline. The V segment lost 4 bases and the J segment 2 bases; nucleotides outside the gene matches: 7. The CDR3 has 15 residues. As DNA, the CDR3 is TGTGCCAGCAGTGTCGCCTTACAGGGGAACTATGGCTACACCTTC. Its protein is CASSVALQGNYGYTF.

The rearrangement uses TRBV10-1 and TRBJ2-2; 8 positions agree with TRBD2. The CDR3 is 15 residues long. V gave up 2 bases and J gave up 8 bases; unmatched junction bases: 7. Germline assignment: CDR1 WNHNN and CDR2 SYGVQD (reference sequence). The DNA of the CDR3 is TGCGCCAGCAGTGAGGCTCGGGGGGGCCTGGGGGAGCTGTTTTTT. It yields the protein CASSEARGGLGELFF.

CDR3 sequence (DNA): TGTGCCAGCAGTGAACGAGCACGCGGGGTATGGGAGACCCAGTACTTC. It is translated as CASSERARGVWETQYF. The genes are TRBV6-1 and TRBJ2-5; tentative D call: TRBD2 (6 bases). The length of the CDR3 is 16 residues. Per germline, CDR1 MNHNS and CDR2 SASEGT. Trimming cost V 2 bases and J 5 bases, with 18 bases left between them.

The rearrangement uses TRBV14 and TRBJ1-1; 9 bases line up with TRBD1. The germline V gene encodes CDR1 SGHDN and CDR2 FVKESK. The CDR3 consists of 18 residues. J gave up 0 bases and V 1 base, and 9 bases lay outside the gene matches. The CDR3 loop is CASSQALGQGPMNTEAFF. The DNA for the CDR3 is TGTGCCAGCAGCCAAGCCCTGGGACAGGGCCCCATGAACACTGAAGCTTTCTTT.

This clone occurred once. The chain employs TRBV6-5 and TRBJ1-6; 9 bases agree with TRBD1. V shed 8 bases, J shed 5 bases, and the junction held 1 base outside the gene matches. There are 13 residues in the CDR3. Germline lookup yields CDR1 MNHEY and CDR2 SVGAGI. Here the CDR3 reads CASGTGHNSPLHF. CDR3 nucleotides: TGTGCCAGCGGGACAGGGCATAATTCACCCCTCCACTTT.

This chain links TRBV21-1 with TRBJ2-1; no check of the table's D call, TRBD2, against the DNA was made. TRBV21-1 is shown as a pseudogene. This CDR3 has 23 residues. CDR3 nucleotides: TGTGCCAGCAACCTCAACAAATACCACCTTTGGCCCCCGGGGGGGCAGGAAGACAATGAGCAGTTCTTC. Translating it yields CASNLNKYHLWPPGGQEDNEQFF.

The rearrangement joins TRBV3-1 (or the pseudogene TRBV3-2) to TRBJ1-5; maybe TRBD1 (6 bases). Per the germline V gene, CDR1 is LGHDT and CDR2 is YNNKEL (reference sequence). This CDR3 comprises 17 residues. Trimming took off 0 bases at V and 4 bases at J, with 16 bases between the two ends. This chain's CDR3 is CASSQDPPGARNQPQHF. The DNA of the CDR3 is TGTGCCAGCAGCCAAGATCCTCCAGGGGCTCGTAATCAGCCCCAGCATTTT.

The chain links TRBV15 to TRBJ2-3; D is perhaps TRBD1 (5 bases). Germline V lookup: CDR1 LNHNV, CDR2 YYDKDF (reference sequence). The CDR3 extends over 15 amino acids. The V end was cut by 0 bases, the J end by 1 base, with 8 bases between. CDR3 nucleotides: TGTGCCACCAGCAGAGAGGACATACGCACAGATACGCAGTATTTT. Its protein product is CATSREDIRTDTQYF.

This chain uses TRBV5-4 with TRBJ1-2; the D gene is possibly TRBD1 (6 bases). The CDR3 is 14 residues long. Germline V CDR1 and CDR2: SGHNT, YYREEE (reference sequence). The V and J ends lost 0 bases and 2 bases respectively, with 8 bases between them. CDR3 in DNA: TGTGCCAGCAGCTTGGCAGGGGCGAACTATGGCTACACCTTC. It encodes CASSLAGANYGYTF.

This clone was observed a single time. CDR3 in amino acids: CATSSSDRVWDQPQHF. CDR3 DNA: TGTGCCACCAGCAGTTCAGACAGGGTATGGGATCAGCCCCAGCATTTT. This chain links TRBV15 with TRBJ1-5, with 7 bases that match TRBD1. V lost 3 bases and J lost 5; bases outside the gene matches: 10. CDR1 is LNHNV, CDR2 YYDKDF, per germline (reference sequence). The CDR3 totals 16 residues.